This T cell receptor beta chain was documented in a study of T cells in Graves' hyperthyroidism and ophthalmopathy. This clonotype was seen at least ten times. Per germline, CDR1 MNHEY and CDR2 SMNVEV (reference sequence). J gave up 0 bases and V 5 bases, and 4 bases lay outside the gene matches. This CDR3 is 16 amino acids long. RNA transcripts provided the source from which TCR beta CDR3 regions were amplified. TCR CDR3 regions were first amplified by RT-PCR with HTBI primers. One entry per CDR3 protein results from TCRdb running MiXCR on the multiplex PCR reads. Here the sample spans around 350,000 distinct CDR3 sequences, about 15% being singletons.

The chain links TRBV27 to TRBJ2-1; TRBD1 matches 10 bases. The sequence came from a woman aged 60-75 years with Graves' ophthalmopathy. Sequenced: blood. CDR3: CASSGQGVSSYNEQFF. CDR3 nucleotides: TGTGCCAGCAGTGGACAGGGGGTCAGCTCCTACAATGAGCAGTTCTTC.